This TCR beta chain emerged from a study of blood T cell repertoires in COVID-19. Study details: T cells, B-cell-depleted T cells, or PBMCs supplied cDNA or gDNA.

J was trimmed by 6 bases and V by 4 bases; bases with no gene match: 2. Germline lookup yields CDR1 LGHDT and CDR2 YNNKEL (reference sequence). The CDR3 loop spans 12 amino acids. Authors' analysis steps: From reference gene primer amplification, estimates of nucleated cell counts were derived. Assay: immunoSEQ multiplex PCR; the TCRdb copy retains only in-frame clones and omits some. V, J and clone size are those of that table, while D and trimming were read from the DNA. The sample has about 500,000 clones, about nine tenths seen once. Recruits, aged roughly 18 to 90 years, lived in about two dozen US areas. Points on this clone: Other nucleotide sequences from this sample produce the same CDR3.

The chain recombines TRBV3-1 (or the pseudogene TRBV3-2) with TRBJ1-2; 7 bases are a match to TRBD1. What was sequenced was PBMCs or T cells enriched from blood (not recorded which). This TCR was sampled from a woman aged 18-29 years who had recovered from COVID-19. The CDR3 sequence is CASSLQGDGYTF. The CDR3 DNA reads TGTGCCAGCAGCCTCCAGGGGGATGGCTACACCTTC.